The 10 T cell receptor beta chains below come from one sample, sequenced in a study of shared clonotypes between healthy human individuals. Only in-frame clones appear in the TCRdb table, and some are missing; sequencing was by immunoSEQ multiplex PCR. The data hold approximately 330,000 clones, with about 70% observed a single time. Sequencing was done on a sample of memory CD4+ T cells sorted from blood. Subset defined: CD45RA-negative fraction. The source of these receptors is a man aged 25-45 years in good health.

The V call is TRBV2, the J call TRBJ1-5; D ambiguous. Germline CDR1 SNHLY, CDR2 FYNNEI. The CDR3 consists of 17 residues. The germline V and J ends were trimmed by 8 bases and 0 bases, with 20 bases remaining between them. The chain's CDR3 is CASSLSVRYYSNQPQHF. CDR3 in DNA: TGTGCCAGCTCATTGTCAGTTAGATACTATAGCAATCAGCCCCAGCATTTT.

The CDR3, as DNA: TGCGCCAGCAGCCAGGGACTAGCGGGAGTTCATTCGGGGGAGCTGTTTTTT. This sequence encodes CASSQGLAGVHSGELFF. V and J are TRBV5-1 and TRBJ2-2; TRBD2 aligns across 14 bases. V lost 4 bases to trimming and J lost 8 bases; unmatched junction nucleotides: 10. The CDR3 sequence is 17 residues long. Germline CDR1 reads SGHRS; CDR2 reads YFSETQ. The whole variable domain, remainder taken from reference TRBV5-1 and TRBJ2-2, is KAGVTQTPRYLIKTRGQQVTLSCSPISGHRSVSWYQQTPGQGLQFLFEYFSETQRNKGNFPGRFSGRQFSNSRSEMNVSTLELGDSALYLCASSQGLAGVHSGELFFGEGSRLTVL.

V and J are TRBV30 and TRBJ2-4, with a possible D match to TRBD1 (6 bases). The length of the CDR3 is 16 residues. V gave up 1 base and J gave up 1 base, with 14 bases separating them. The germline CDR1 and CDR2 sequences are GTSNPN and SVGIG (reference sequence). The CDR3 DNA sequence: TGTGCCTGGAGTGAGACAGGCGCCGGGGCCAAAAACATTCAGTACTTC. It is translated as CAWSETGAGAKNIQYF.

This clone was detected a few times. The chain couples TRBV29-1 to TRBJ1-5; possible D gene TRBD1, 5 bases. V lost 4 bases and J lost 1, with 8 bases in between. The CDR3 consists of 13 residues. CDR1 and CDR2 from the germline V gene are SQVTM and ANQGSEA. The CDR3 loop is CSVVSGSNQPQHF. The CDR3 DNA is TGCAGCGTTGTATCAGGGAGCAATCAGCCCCAGCATTTT. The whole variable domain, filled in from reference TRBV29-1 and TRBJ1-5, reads SAVISQKPSRDICQRGTSLTIQCQVDSQVTMMFWYRQQPGQSLTLIATANQGSEATYESGFVIDKFPISRPNLTFSTLTVSNMSPEDSSIYLCSVVSGSNQPQHFGDGTRLSIL.

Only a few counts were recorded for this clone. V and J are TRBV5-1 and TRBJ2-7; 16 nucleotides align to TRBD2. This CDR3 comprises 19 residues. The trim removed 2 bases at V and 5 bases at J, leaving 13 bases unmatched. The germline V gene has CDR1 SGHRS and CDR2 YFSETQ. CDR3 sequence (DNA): TGCGCCAGCAGCTTCTCCGGGACTAGCGGGAGGGCGTCGTCTGACGAGCAGTACTTC. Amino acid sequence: CASSFSGTSGRASSDEQYF. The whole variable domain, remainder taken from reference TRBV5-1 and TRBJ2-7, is KAGVTQTPRYLIKTRGQQVTLSCSPISGHRSVSWYQQTPGQGLQFLFEYFSETQRNKGNFPGRFSGRQFSNSRSEMNVSTLELGDSALYLCASSFSGTSGRASSDEQYFGPGTRLTVT.

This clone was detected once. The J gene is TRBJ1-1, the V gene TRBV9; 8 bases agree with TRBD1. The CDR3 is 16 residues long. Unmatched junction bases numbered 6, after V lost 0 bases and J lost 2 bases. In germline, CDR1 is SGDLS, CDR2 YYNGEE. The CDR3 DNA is TGTGCCAGCAGCGTAGCCGGGACAGGAAGTAACACTGAAGCTTTCTTT. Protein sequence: CASSVAGTGSNTEAFF.

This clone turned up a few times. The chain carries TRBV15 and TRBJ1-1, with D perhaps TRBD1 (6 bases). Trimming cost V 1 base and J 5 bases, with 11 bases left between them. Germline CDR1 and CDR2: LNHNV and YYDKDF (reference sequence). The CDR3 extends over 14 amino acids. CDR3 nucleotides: TGTGCCACCAGCAGAGGACAGGTCGGAACTGAAGCTTTCTTT. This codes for CATSRGQVGTEAFF.

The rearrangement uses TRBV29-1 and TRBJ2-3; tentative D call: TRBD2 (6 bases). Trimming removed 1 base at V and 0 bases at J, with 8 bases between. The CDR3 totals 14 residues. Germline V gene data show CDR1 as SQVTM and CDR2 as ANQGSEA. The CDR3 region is CSVEASASTDTQYF. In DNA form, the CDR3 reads TGCAGCGTTGAAGCTAGCGCGAGCACAGATACGCAGTATTTT.

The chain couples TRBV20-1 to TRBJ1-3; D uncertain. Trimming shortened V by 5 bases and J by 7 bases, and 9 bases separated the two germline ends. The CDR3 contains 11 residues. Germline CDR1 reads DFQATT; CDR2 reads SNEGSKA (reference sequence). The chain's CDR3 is CSAPLGNTIYF. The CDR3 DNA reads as TGCAGTGCTCCTCTGGGGAACACCATATATTTT.

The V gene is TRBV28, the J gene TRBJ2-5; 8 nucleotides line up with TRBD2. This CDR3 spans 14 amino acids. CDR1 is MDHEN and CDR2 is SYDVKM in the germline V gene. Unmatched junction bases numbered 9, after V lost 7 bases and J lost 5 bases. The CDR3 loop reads CASTSGSVGETQYF. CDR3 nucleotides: TGTGCCAGCACCAGCGGGAGTGTGGGGGAGACCCAGTACTTC.